This T cell receptor beta chain was observed in a study of PD-L1 blockade in urothelial cancer. Study-level background: Atezolizumab, begun by patients in the mid-2010s, was given at 1,200 mg intravenously every 3 weeks.

Data came from immunoSEQ multiplex PCR; TCRdb stores just in-frame clones and leaves some out. The sample lists tens of thousands of clones, almost 85% occurring once. CDR3 size: 14 residues. Germline V lookup: CDR1 LGHNA, CDR2 YNFKEQ. The V end lost 0 bases, the J end lost 5 bases, and 7 bases lay between the germline ends. Patients each gave 1 to 8 samples, pretreatment and on-treatment. The source of this sequence is a man in his 70s with urothelial cancer. This chain joins TRBV4-2 and TRBJ1-4; D uncertain. This material consisted of PBMCs, taken around atezolizumab (anti-PD-L1) treatment. CDR3 in amino acids: CASSQEAINEKLFF. As DNA, the CDR3 is TGTGCCAGCAGCCAAGAAGCGATCAATGAAAAACTGTTTTTT.